This TCR beta chain derives from a study of cytomegalovirus exposure and HLA in healthy donors. Study summary: A subsequent analysis stated that the approximately 120 validation repertoires were run on the same platform as the 650 to 850 first-cohort repertoires.

Assay: immunoSEQ multiplex PCR; the TCRdb copy retains only in-frame clones and omits some. The repertoire holds about 240,000 clones, with around 87% as singletons. Germline V gene lookup returns CDR1 MNHNS and CDR2 SASEGT. V shed 5 bases, J shed 5 bases, and the junction held 6 bases outside the gene matches. The CDR3 has 14 residues. The clonotype was recovered from a woman aged 30 to 39 in good health and CMV-seropositive. Sequenced input: PBMCs. V usage is TRBV6-1 and J usage is TRBJ1-5, with 7 bases that match TRBD1. CDR3 protein: CASSLQGRHQPQHF. DNA for the CDR3: TGTGCCAGCAGTCTACAGGGGCGCCATCAGCCCCAGCATTTT.